The T cell receptor beta chain described here comes from a study of T cell clonality in common variable immunodeficiency. Regarding the study as a whole: Repertoire-complication correlations in CVID were limited by patient heterogeneity.

Worth noting for this clone: What it recognizes is unknown. One end of the junction fails to match germline, which may point to a read error. From the germline J gene comes the end of the CDR3, since the read stops 3 residues before it.

Germline CDR1 is SSHAT and CDR2 is FNYEAQ (reference sequence). This CDR3 is 16 amino acids long. Some clones are missing from TCRdb's copy, which holds only in-frame ones; the method was immunoSEQ multiplex PCR. The specimen has about 52,000 clones, none found just once. This sequence joins TRBV7-7 and TRBJ2-2; 10 bases line up with TRBD1. This TCR derives from a person between 18 and 75 years old in good health. The specimen sequenced was peripheral blood mononuclear cells. The CDR3 sequence is CASSPNVGQGNEKLFF. Partial CDR3 DNA: TGTGCTAGCAGTCCCAATGTGGGACAGGGGAACGAAAAG.